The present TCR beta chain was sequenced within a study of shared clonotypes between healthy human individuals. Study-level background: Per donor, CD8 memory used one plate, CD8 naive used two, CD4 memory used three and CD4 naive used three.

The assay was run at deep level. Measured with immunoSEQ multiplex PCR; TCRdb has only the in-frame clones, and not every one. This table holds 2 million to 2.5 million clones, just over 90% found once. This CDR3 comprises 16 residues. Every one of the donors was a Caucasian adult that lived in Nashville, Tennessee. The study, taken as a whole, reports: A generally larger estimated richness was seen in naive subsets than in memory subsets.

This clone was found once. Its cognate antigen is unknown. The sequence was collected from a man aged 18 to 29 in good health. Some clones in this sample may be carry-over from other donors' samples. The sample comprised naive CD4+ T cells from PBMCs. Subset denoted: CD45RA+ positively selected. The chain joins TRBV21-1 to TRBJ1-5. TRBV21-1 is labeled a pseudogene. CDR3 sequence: CASSTRQTELYQPQHF. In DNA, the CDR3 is TGTGCCAGCAGCACCCGTCAAACCGAACTCTATCAGCCCCAGCATTTT.